This T cell receptor (beta chain) originates from a study of blood T cell repertoires in COVID-19. Study overall: Whether acute or convalescent, the COVID-19 samples came from the United States, Italy and Spain. PBMCs, B-cell-depleted T cells, or T cells were the source of the cDNA or gDNA that made up the material.

The germline V gene encodes CDR1 ENHRY and CDR2 SYGVKD. The V end lost 2 bases, the J end lost 11 bases, and 18 bases lay between the germline ends. The CDR3 spans 14 residues. Here immunoSEQ multiplex PCR was the method, and the copy in TCRdb shows in-frame clones only, minus some. The repertoire holds 95,000 to 150,000 clones, over 65% seen once, with approximately 4.5% in the top ten. This receptor was taken from a woman aged 70-85 years with acute or convalescent COVID-19. The V and J genes are TRBV10-3 and TRBJ1-1; D is unclear. The source material was peripheral blood. The CDR3 DNA reads as TGTGCCATCAGTGAGAGTATGATCCCCGAGGTGGCTTTCTTT. Translated: CAISESMIPEVAFF.